The 2 T cell receptor beta chains below all came from one sample that was sequenced in a study of cytomegalovirus exposure and HLA in healthy donors. The PCR ran on 60 Vbeta and 13 Jbeta primers. Libraries were prepared by immunoSEQ multiplex PCR; TCRdb keeps only in-frame clonotypes and omits some of them. This table has 100,000 or so clones, 76% appearing once. Specimen: PBMCs. Receptors were obtained from a man between 35 and 55 years old in good health and CMV-seronegative.

The chain recombines TRBV5-6 with TRBJ1-2, with D unclear. The V gene's germline CDR1 is SGHDT and CDR2 YYEEEE. The CDR3 runs 16 residues. V was shortened by 3 bases and J by 8 bases, with 23 bases between the two germline ends. As DNA, the CDR3 is TGTGCCAGCAGCTCCCAGCCGGGTGGAGGACCTCGGGGCTACACCTTC. Its translation: CASSSQPGGGPRGYTF.

The sample holds a few counts of this clone. This sequence joins TRBV18 and TRBJ1-4; D possibly corresponds to TRBD1 (5 bases). Per the germline V gene, CDR1 is KGHSH and CDR2 is LQKENI. The V end was cut by 6 bases, the J end by 0 bases, with 11 bases between. The CDR3 totals 15 residues. The CDR3 sequence is CASSKDSTTNEKLFF. The CDR3 DNA follows: TGTGCCAGCTCGAAAGACAGTACAACTAATGAAAAACTGTTTTTT.